These 22 T cell receptor beta chains originate from one sample sequenced in a study of early T cells in non-severe SARS-CoV-2 infection. TCRdb re-derived calls from the 5' RACE reads in MiXCR, one entry per CDR3 protein. This table holds about 39,000 distinct CDR3 sequences, 4.5% to 7% found once. The starting material was whole blood, obtained at baseline. The receptors derive from an adult who was a healthcare worker with PCR-confirmed SARS-CoV-2 infection or an uninfected control (not recorded which).

This clonotype was detected many times. The CDR3 DNA is TGCGCCAGCAGCCGGGGGACTAGCGGTTACAATGAGCAGTTCTTC. This gives the protein CASSRGTSGYNEQFF. The V and J genes are TRBV4-1 and TRBJ2-1; 11 bases agree with TRBD2. Trimming removed 4 bases from V and 4 bases from J; junction bases left unmatched: 3. Germline V CDR1 and CDR2: MGHRA, YSYEKL. The CDR3 is 15 residues long.

This clonotype was seen many times. The chain links TRBV18 to TRBJ1-6; TRBD1 aligns across 9 bases. In germline, CDR1 is KGHSH, CDR2 LQKENI. This CDR3 is 15 amino acids long. V lost 5 bases, J lost 4 bases, and 3 bases stayed unmatched. CDR3 region: CASSAGTGYNSPLHF. In nucleotides, the CDR3 is TGTGCCAGCTCAGCCGGGACAGGGTATAATTCACCCCTCCACTTT.

This clonotype was observed many times. The genes are TRBV29-1 and TRBJ2-7, with 10 bases aligning to TRBD1. This CDR3 contains 13 residues. V was pared by 6 bases and J by 6 bases, with 8 bases of the junction left unmatched. CDR1 is SQVTM, CDR2 ANQGSEA, per germline. CDR3 amino acids: CSVFPRTGGEQYF. In DNA form, the CDR3 reads TGCAGCGTCTTCCCCCGGACAGGGGGCGAGCAGTACTTC.

This clonotype was counted many times. The rearrangement joins TRBV6-4 to TRBJ2-1; 10 bases line up with TRBD1. Per germline, CDR1 MRHNA and CDR2 SNTAGT. The CDR3 spans 15 residues. Trimming at V came to 4 bases and at J to 0 bases, leaving 0 bases not matched to a gene. This CDR3 is CASSGTGGSYNEQFF. CDR3 DNA sequence: TGTGCCAGCAGTGGGACAGGGGGCTCCTACAATGAGCAGTTCTTC.

This clonotype was counted many times. The V and J genes are TRBV20-1 and TRBJ2-1; possible D gene TRBD2, 6 bases. Per the germline V gene, CDR1 is DFQATT and CDR2 is SNEGSKA (reference sequence). CDR3 length: 14 amino acids. Trimming shortened V by 3 bases and J by 6 bases, and 15 bases separated the two germline ends. The CDR3 sequence is CSASGGRSGNEQFF. CDR3 in DNA: TGCAGTGCTAGTGGTGGGAGGTCAGGCAATGAGCAGTTCTTC.

This rearrangement joins TRBV20-1 to TRBJ2-7; the match to TRBD1 covers 7 bases. The germline V gene has CDR1 DFQATT and CDR2 SNEGSKA (reference sequence). Trimming at V came to 3 bases and at J to 2 bases, leaving 7 bases not matched to a gene. This CDR3 has 14 residues. The DNA for the CDR3 is TGCAGTGCTAGGAGTTGGACAGGTGCCTACGAGCAGTACTTC. This translates into CSARSWTGAYEQYF.

This clonotype was recorded at least ten times. The V and J genes are TRBV29-1 and TRBJ2-3, with TRBD1 matching over 10 bases. V shed 4 bases and J 2 bases; nucleotides not matched to a gene: 3. Germline lookup yields CDR1 SQVTM and CDR2 ANQGSEA. This CDR3 contains 14 residues. CDR3 sequence reads: CSVAGQGTTDTQYF. As DNA, the CDR3 is TGCAGCGTTGCGGGACAGGGGACCACAGATACGCAGTATTTT.

The chain has TRBV13 and TRBJ1-1; D uncertain. V lost 5 bases and J lost 2, with 15 bases in between. The CDR3 has 15 amino acids. Germline V gene data show CDR1 as PRHDT and CDR2 as FYEKMQ (reference sequence). CDR3 coding DNA: TGTGCCAGCAGCCCCTGTGGGTACGGCAACACTGAAGCTTTCTTT. Protein product: CASSPCGYGNTEAFF.

The chain couples TRBV6-1 to TRBJ1-1; tentative D call: TRBD1 (6 bases). Germline loops: CDR1 MNHNS, CDR2 SASEGT. CDR3 size: 15 residues. Trimming shortened V by 3 bases and J by 4 bases, and 15 bases separated the two germline ends. The CDR3, as DNA: TGTGCCAGCAGTGATGACAGGCTTAGGGGCACTGAAGCTTTCTTT. Translation gives CASSDDRLRGTEAFF.

This clonotype was found many times. The chain links TRBV5-1 to TRBJ2-3, with D uncertain. CDR3 length: 16 residues. CDR1 and CDR2 from the germline V gene are SGHRS and YFSETQ. V lost 0 bases and J 3 bases, leaving 14 bases between the germline ends. CDR3 bases: TGCGCCAGCAGCTTGGGGCCGGAATCGTTTACAGATACGCAGTATTTT. The encoded protein is CASSLGPESFTDTQYF. The full variable domain, with the rest looked up from reference TRBV5-1 and TRBJ2-3, is KAGVTQTPRYLIKTRGQQVTLSCSPISGHRSVSWYQQTPGQGLQFLFEYFSETQRNKGNFPGRFSGRQFSNSRSEMNVSTLELGDSALYLCASSLGPESFTDTQYFGPGTRLTVL.

The sample holds many counts of this clonotype. The chain joins TRBV20-1 to TRBJ2-5, with 14 bases that match TRBD2. With 6 bases clipped from V and 2 bases from J, the junction kept 11 bases outside the gene matches. This CDR3 region has 17 residues. Looked up from germline, CDR1 is DFQATT and CDR2 is SNEGSKA (reference sequence). CDR3 protein: CSARTSGRLGWQETQYF. DNA for the CDR3: TGCAGTGCCCGGACTAGCGGGAGGCTAGGTTGGCAAGAGACCCAGTACTTC.

Ten or more counts support this clonotype. The V gene is TRBV5-4, the J gene TRBJ2-3, with D perhaps TRBD2 (6 bases). CDR1 SGHNT and CDR2 YYREEE come from the germline V gene (reference sequence). The CDR3 loop spans 14 amino acids. V lost 0 bases and J 4 bases, leaving 9 bases between the germline ends. CDR3 in DNA: TGTGCCAGCAGCTTGGAAACGGGAGCAGATACGCAGTATTTT. Protein sequence: CASSLETGADTQYF.

This clonotype showed up many times. The chain joins TRBV20-1 to TRBJ2-7, with a tentative D call TRBD2 (5 bases). This CDR3 has 14 residues. V shed 5 bases and J shed 0 bases, with 14 bases lying between them. Per the germline V gene, CDR1 is DFQATT and CDR2 is SNEGSKA (reference sequence). The CDR3 region has the DNA TGCAGTGCTTTTAGCGTATCCGGCTCCTACGAGCAGTACTTC. It specifies CSAFSVSGSYEQYF.

This clonotype was picked up many times. The genes are TRBV6-5 and TRBJ2-5; D might be TRBD1 (5 bases). Germline CDR1 and CDR2: MNHEY and SVGAGI. The CDR3 runs to 13 residues. Trimming cost V 6 bases and J 5 bases, with 13 bases left between them. The CDR3 nucleotides read TGTGCCAGCAGGCACCTCAGGGTGGAGACCCAGTACTTC. Protein: CASRHLRVETQYF.

The rearrangement joins TRBV9 to TRBJ1-2; TRBD1 might be the D (6 bases). The V and J ends lost 3 bases and 3 bases respectively, with 18 bases between them. CDR1 is SGDLS, CDR2 YYNGEE, per germline. This CDR3 has 16 amino acids. The CDR3 DNA follows: TGTGCCAGCAGCGGAGGTCCCACAGGGAGCTACTATGGCTACACCTTC. This encodes CASSGGPTGSYYGYTF.

The sample holds many counts of this clonotype. The V and J genes are TRBV12-3 or TRBV12-4 and TRBJ2-4, with TRBD1 matching over 10 bases. Trimming removed 4 bases from V and 3 bases from J; junction bases left unmatched: 12. The CDR3 is 18 amino acids. For the CDR3, the DNA is TGTGCCAGCAGTTCCCACGGGACAGGGGATGGGGGCAAAAACATTCAGTACTTC. Its protein product is CASSSHGTGDGGKNIQYF.

Turning to this clonotype: This could be a read error, since a much larger clone is one nucleotide away. The CDR3 does not end in the conserved phenylalanine or tryptophan, so this is likely a read error. The DNA is omitted, as the CDR3 cannot be located on it reliably, and the CDR3 follows TCRdb's listing. The rearrangement joins TRBV29-1 to TRBJ2-3; TRBD1 reflects the table's D call only, with no check against the DNA. Including both end residues, the CDR3 is 13 amino acids long. Germline CDR1 reads SQVTM; CDR2 reads ANQGSEA. The CDR3 protein is CSVDPGTPPERYL.

The gene calls are TRBV29-1 and TRBJ1-2, with a tentative D call TRBD1 (5 bases). The germline V gene encodes CDR1 SQVTM and CDR2 ANQGSEA. The CDR3 runs 12 residues. The V end lost 3 bases, the J end lost 8 bases, and 13 bases lay between the germline ends. CDR3 DNA: TGCAGCGTTGATCAGGGACGAGGCGGCTACACCTTC. This encodes CSVDQGRGGYTF.

This clonotype was seen repeatedly, ten times or more. The chain carries TRBV5-1 and TRBJ1-1, with TRBD1 matching over 8 bases. With 1 base clipped from V and 1 base from J, the junction kept 3 bases outside the gene matches. Germline-derived CDR1 and CDR2 are SGHRS and YFSETQ. The CDR3 totals 15 residues. CDR3 region: CASSLTGQGNTEAFF. The CDR3, as DNA: TGCGCCAGCAGCTTGACAGGACAGGGGAACACTGAAGCTTTCTTT.

This chain connects TRBV5-1 to TRBJ2-1; D could derive from TRBD1 or TRBD2 (6 bases each). V was cut by 4 bases and J by 4 bases, with 15 bases left in between. The CDR3 length is 15 residues. Germline V gene data show CDR1 as SGHRS and CDR2 as YFSETQ. The CDR3 protein is CASSPGHGLYNEQFF. The CDR3 DNA is TGCGCCAGCAGCCCGGGACACGGACTATACAATGAGCAGTTCTTC.

The V and J genes are TRBV20-1 and TRBJ2-7, with 7 positions matching TRBD1. The length of the CDR3 is 15 residues. The germline V gene has CDR1 DFQATT and CDR2 SNEGSKA (reference sequence). V shed 5 bases and J 2 bases; nucleotides not matched to a gene: 12. This CDR3 reads CSARSPRQGAYEQYF. The CDR3 DNA reads as TGCAGTGCTCGTTCACCCCGTCAGGGGGCCTACGAGCAGTACTTC.

This clonotype was detected only a few times. The rearrangement uses TRBV3-1 and TRBJ2-2; 11 positions match TRBD1. The CDR3 has 15 residues. CDR1 and CDR2 from the germline V gene are LGHDT and YNNKEL (reference sequence). V was pared by 4 bases and J by 6 bases, with 4 bases of the junction left unmatched. The CDR3 loop is CASSRDRGIAGELFF. CDR3 DNA: TGTGCCAGCAGCCGGGACAGGGGGATTGCCGGGGAGCTGTTTTTT.